This T cell receptor (beta chain) was identified in a study of blood T cell repertoires in COVID-19. As for the study in general: Sample material is recorded as cDNA or gDNA derived from T cells, B-cell-depleted T cells, or PBMCs.

CDR1 and CDR2 (germline): SGDLS, YYNGEE. There are 21 residues in the CDR3. Trimming cost V 0 bases and J 1 base; bases outside gene matches: 13. Individuals aged about 18 to 100 years were recruited from fewer than 25 US areas. Cohorts were determined from participant-reported clinical history. Each recovered donor of Cohort 3 presented with two negative PCRs, clearance, or symptom resolution. Here immunoSEQ multiplex PCR was the method, and the copy in TCRdb shows in-frame clones only, minus some. The table shows 150,000 to 200,000 clones, with approximately 80% occurring only once. This TCR derives from a man aged 40-55 years who had recovered from COVID-19. This rearrangement joins TRBV9 to TRBJ2-3, with 14 bases fitting TRBD2. The sequencing sample was made of PBMCs or T cells enriched from blood (not recorded which). The CDR3 sequence: CASSVEILGLAGEAGTDTQYF. The CDR3 coding sequence is TGTGCCAGCAGCGTAGAGATACTGGGACTAGCGGGAGAGGCTGGCACAGATACGCAGTATTTT.